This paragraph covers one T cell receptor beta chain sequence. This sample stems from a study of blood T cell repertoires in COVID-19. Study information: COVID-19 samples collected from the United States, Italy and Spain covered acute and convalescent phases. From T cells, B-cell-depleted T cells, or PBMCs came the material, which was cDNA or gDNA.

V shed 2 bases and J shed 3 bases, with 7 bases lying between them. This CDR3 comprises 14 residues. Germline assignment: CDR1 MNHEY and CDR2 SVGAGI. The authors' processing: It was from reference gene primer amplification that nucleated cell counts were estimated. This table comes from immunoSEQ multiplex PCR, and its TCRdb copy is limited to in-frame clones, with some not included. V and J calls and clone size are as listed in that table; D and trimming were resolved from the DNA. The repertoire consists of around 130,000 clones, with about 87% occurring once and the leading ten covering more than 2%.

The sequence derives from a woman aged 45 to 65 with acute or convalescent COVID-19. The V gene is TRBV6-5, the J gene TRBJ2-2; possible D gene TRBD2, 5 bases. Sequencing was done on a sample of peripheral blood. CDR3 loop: CASSYRRDTGELFF. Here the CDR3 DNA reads TGTGCCAGCAGTTACAGGCGGGACACCGGGGAGCTGTTTTTT.